The present TCR beta chain was sequenced within a study of blood T cell repertoires in COVID-19. This CDR3 is built from 16 residues. Germline loops: CDR1 ENHRY, CDR2 SYGVKD. The V and J ends lost 3 bases and 0 bases respectively, with 15 bases between them. TCRdb's copy holds only in-frame clones and misses some; the assay was immunoSEQ multiplex PCR. Of roughly 140,000 clones detected, 75% to 90% appear once; the ten largest clones hold 6.5% to 9.5%. This clone was counted once. Sequencing input: peripheral blood. V is TRBV10-3 and J is TRBJ2-7, with D maybe TRBD1 (6 bases). This clonotype was obtained from an older woman with COVID-19, enrolled during active disease. The DNA of the CDR3 is TGTGCCATCAGTGAAACAGGTACAGGGAGCTCCTACGAGCAGTACTTC. As protein: CAISETGTGSSYEQYF.